These T cell receptor beta chains were read from a single sample in a study of cytomegalovirus exposure and HLA in healthy donors. The data were produced by immunoSEQ multiplex PCR, yet TCRdb's version contains in-frame clones alone and is incomplete. This sample carries 100,000 to 150,000 clones, around 80% of them seen once, and the ten largest clones take about 1%. Sequenced: PBMCs. These receptors all come from a woman under 40 in good health and CMV-seronegative. CDR3s include the opening cysteine and the closing phenylalanine or tryptophan. The order of the fields is D gene, J gene, clone size, V gene, CDR3 DNA, CDR3 protein. The D gene is left open where the match is weak. Not every row has a clone size; where given, it reads once, few, many or a size class.

NA | TRBJ2-7 | NA | TRBV4-3 | TGCGCCAGCAGCCAGGGAGCGGGTCCGACCTACTACGAGCAGTACTTC | CASSQGAGPTYYEQYF
NA | TRBJ2-3 | NA | TRBV5-8 | TGTGCCAGCAGCTTTGACCGCGGAGTTGGTTCGGATACGCAGTATTTT | CASSFDRGVGSDTQYF
NA | TRBJ2-7 | once | TRBV27 | TGTGCCAGCAGTTTATCGATGTTGGGGGGAGGATACGAGCAGTACTTC | CASSLSMLGGGYEQYF
NA | TRBJ1-5 | few | TRBV6-1 | TGTGCCAGCAGTTTATACAGGGATCAGCCCCAGCATTTT | CASSLYRDQPQHF
NA | TRBJ1-6 | NA | TRBV28 | TGTGCCAGCAGTTTATTGGGAAGGGGAAATTCACCCCTCCACTTT | CASSLLGRGNSPLHF
TRBD1 | TRBJ1-2 | NA | TRBV6-5 | TGTGCCAGCAGTTCCACGACAGGGGAGGACTATGGCTACACCTTC | CASSSTTGEDYGYTF
TRBD1 | TRBJ1-1 | NA | TRBV11-3 | TGTGCCAGCAGCTCGAAACATGGACAGGGGCGCCACACTGAAGCTTTCTTT | CASSSKHGQGRHTEAFF
TRBD1 | TRBJ2-7 | NA | TRBV11-3 | TGTGCCAGCAGCTCCACCCTGACAGGGGAGGAAGACGAGCAGTACTTC | CASSSTLTGEEDEQYF
NA | TRBJ2-7 | NA | TRBV5-1 | TGCGCCAGCAGCTTTGAAAAACAGTCTTCCTCCTACGAGCAGTACTTC | CASSFEKQSSSYEQYF
NA | TRBJ1-6 | few | TRBV9 | TGTGCCAGCAGCGCCCTAGGGGGTCATAATTCACCCCTCCACTTT | CASSALGGHNSPLHF
NA | TRBJ1-3 | NA | TRBV18 | TGTGCCAGCTCACCAGCACAGCTCGCCAGCTCTGGAAACACCATATATTTT | CASSPAQLASSGNTIYF
NA | TRBJ1-1 | NA | TRBV7-9 | TGTGCCAGCAGCCCTACGGTAGGGGGCACTGAAGCTTTCTTT | CASSPTVGGTEAFF
NA | TRBJ2-2 | NA | TRBV27 | TGTGCCAGCAGCCGGAACACCGGGGAGCTGTTTTTT | CASSRNTGELFF
NA | TRBJ1-2 | NA | TRBV15 | TGTGCCACCAGCAGAGCAGGGCCTACCTATGGCTACACCTTC | CATSRAGPTYGYTF
NA | TRBJ2-5 | few | TRBV6-6 | TGTGCCAGCAGAGGGACATGGGAGACCCAGTACTTC | CASRGTWETQYF
TRBD2 | TRBJ2-1 | NA | TRBV9 | TGTGCCAGCAGCGCGGGACTAGCGGGAGGGAATGAGCAGTTCTTC | CASSAGLAGGNEQFF
TRBD2 | TRBJ2-1 | NA | TRBV7-7 | TGTGCTAGCAGCTCCGGGGGGGCGTCCTACAATGAGCAGTTCTTC | CASSSGGASYNEQFF
TRBD1 | TRBJ2-7 | once | TRBV5-5 | TGTGCCAGCAGCTTGTGGGACAGCTCCTACGAGCAGTACTTC | CASSLWDSSYEQYF
NA | TRBJ1-5 | NA | TRBV30 | TGTGCCTGGAGTGGGGCGACAGGCTTCAATCAGCCCCAGCATTTT | CAWSGATGFNQPQHF
TRBD1 | TRBJ1-5 | NA | TRBV27 | TGTGCCAGCCGGCAAGTAGGGCCTCAAGACAGGGGGCAGGATCAGCCCCAGCATTTT | CASRQVGPQDRGQDQPQHF
TRBD2 | TRBJ2-7 | NA | TRBV2 | TGTGCCAGCAGCCTGACTGGGGGACTAGGTAATGAGCAGTACTTC | CASSLTGGLGNEQYF
TRBD1 | TRBJ1-2 | NA | TRBV7-9 | TGTGCCAGCAGCTATACCGGGACAGACTATGGCTACACCTTC | CASSYTGTDYGYTF
NA | TRBJ1-1 | many | TRBV4-1 | TGCGCCAGCAGCCAAGACGGCGGGTTGATGAAAACTTTCTTT | CASSQDGGLMKTFF
TRBD2 | TRBJ2-1 | NA | TRBV7-2 | TGTGCCAGCAGCTTAGCGGGGACTAGCCTGAATGAGCAGTTCTTC | CASSLAGTSLNEQFF
NA | TRBJ2-7 | few | TRBV5-6 | TGTGCCAGCAGCTTGAGGCAGGCCTACGAGCAGTACTTC | CASSLRQAYEQYF
NA | TRBJ2-6 | NA | TRBV5-1 | TGCGCCAGCAGCTTGAACACAGGGTCTGGGGCCAACGTCCTGACTTTC | CASSLNTGSGANVLTF
NA | TRBJ1-5 | NA | TRBV27 | TGTGCCAGCAGGGCTAGGGGATCGAGCAATCAGCCCCAGCATTTT | CASRARGSSNQPQHF
TRBD2 | TRBJ2-3 | NA | TRBV18 | TGTGCCAGCTCACCACTGCCGACTAGCGGGGGGGCAAGCACAGATACGCAGTATTTT | CASSPLPTSGGASTDTQYF
NA | TRBJ1-1 | NA | TRBV5-1 | TGCGCCAGCAGCTCTATTACCAGAGGCACTGAAGCTTTCTTT | CASSSITRGTEAFF
TRBD1 | TRBJ1-3 | NA | TRBV7-2 | TGTGCCAGCAGATGGACAGGGACTGGAAACACCATATATTTT | CASRWTGTGNTIYF
NA | TRBJ1-1 | once | TRBV1 | TGCACCAGCAGCCAAGCAGGGGCGGACCGTTCTCACGCTGAAGCTTTCTTT | CTSSQAGADRSHAEAFF
TRBD1 | TRBJ2-1 | NA | TRBV28 | TGTGCCAGCACGACAGGGTTCAAAGCCTACAATGAGCAGTTCTTC | CASTTGFKAYNEQFF
NA | TRBJ2-7 | NA | TRBV18 | TGTGCCAGCCCCCTCGAATTGGACAACGGGGGGCAGTACTTC | CASPLELDNGGQYF
NA | TRBJ2-5 | NA | TRBV18 | TGTGCCAGCTCAACCCAAAACCCCCCACAGGAGACCCAGTACTTC | CASSTQNPPQETQYF
NA | TRBJ2-7 | NA | TRBV7-9 | TGTGCCAGCAGCTTAGATCGACAGCGCTACGAGCAGTACTTC | CASSLDRQRYEQYF
NA | TRBJ2-1 | once | TRBV6-1 | TGTGCCAGCAGGGATCCTAGCTCCTACAATGAGCAGTTCTTC | CASRDPSSYNEQFF
NA | TRBJ2-5 | NA | TRBV27 | TGTGCCAGCAGTGGGACACCTTCTACTTACCAAGAGACCCAGTACTTC | CASSGTPSTYQETQYF
NA | TRBJ1-2 | NA | TRBV2 | TGTGCCAGCACAGGGGCAAACTATGGCTACACCTTC | CASTGANYGYTF
TRBD2 | TRBJ2-6 | NA | TRBV10-2 | TGCGCCAGCAGTGGTCTAGCGGGATCTGGGGCCAACGTCCTGACTTTC | CASSGLAGSGANVLTF
TRBD1 | TRBJ2-1 | NA | TRBV6-1 | TGTGCCAGCAGTGAACCAGGACAGGGCTGGCGTGAGCAGTTCTTC | CASSEPGQGWREQFF
NA | TRBJ2-7 | once | TRBV19 | TGTGCCAGTAGCCCAACTACAGGAGCCTACGAGCAGTACTTC | CASSPTTGAYEQYF
TRBD1 | TRBJ1-2 | NA | TRBV7-6 | TGTGCCAGCAGCTTAGAAAAGGGGGCTGGGGTGTATGGCTACACCTTC | CASSLEKGAGVYGYTF
TRBD2 | TRBJ2-1 | NA | TRBV6-6 | TGTGCCAGCAGTACGACTAGCGGGGGCTACAATGAGCAGTTCTTC | CASSTTSGGYNEQFF
NA | TRBJ1-5 | NA | TRBV30 | TGTGCCTGGGGGAGCTATAGCAATCAGCCCCAGCATTTT | CAWGSYSNQPQHF
NA | TRBJ1-2 | NA | TRBV12-5 | TGTGCTAGTGGTTTGGGCCAGGCCTACTATGGCTACACCTTC | CASGLGQAYYGYTF
TRBD1 | TRBJ2-5 | once | TRBV7-9 | TGTGCCAGCAGCCCAGAGCTGGGACAGCGTCAAGAGACCCAGTACTTC | CASSPELGQRQETQYF
NA | TRBJ1-1 | NA | TRBV9 | TGTGCCAGCAGCGTCTTAGACAGGAACACTGAAGCTTTCTTT | CASSVLDRNTEAFF
TRBD2 | TRBJ2-7 | NA | TRBV6-5 | TGTGCCAGCAGTTTCTTGCTAGCGGCTTCCTACGAGCAGTACTTC | CASSFLLAASYEQYF
TRBD1 | TRBJ1-1 | NA | TRBV2 | TGTGCCAGCAGTCCGGCGGGACAGGGACGAGCTTTCTTT | CASSPAGQGRAFF
NA | TRBJ2-7 | NA | TRBV7-2 | TGTGCCAGCAGCCAGGGGCAGGGGACCGAGCAGTACTTC | CASSQGQGTEQYF
NA | TRBJ1-6 | NA | TRBV7-3 | TGTGCCAGCAGCTTAGGGGGGTATAATTCACCCCTCCACTTT | CASSLGGYNSPLHF
NA | TRBJ2-4 | NA | TRBV4-1 | TGCGCCAGCAGCCGGGCGGGGGCGGACAAAAACATTCAGTACTTC | CASSRAGADKNIQYF
NA | TRBJ1-3 | once | TRBV10-1 | TGCGCCAGCAGTGTCAGGCCCTCTGGAAACACCATATATTTT | CASSVRPSGNTIYF